The following is a T cell receptor beta chain sequence with its context. Diagnosis rested on symptoms, serum thyroxine and TRAb, thyroid ultrasound, and orbital computed tomography. This entry belongs to a study of T cells in Graves' hyperthyroidism and ophthalmopathy. Study-level information: Prior to any treatment, at the point of initial diagnosis, peripheral blood was collected.

The CDR3 extends over 16 amino acids. Germline V gives CDR1 DFQATT, CDR2 SNEGSKA (reference sequence). The V segment lost 0 bases and the J segment 3 bases; nucleotides outside the gene matches: 6. There were TCR beta CDR3 regions amplified from RNA transcripts. HTBI primers drove first-round RT-PCR of the TCR CDR3. TCRdb passed the multiplex PCR reads through MiXCR, listing each CDR3 protein once. This table has just under 750,000 distinct CDR3 sequences, approximately 40% appearing once. Sequenced sample: blood. The rearrangement joins TRBV20-1 to TRBJ2-5, with 11 bases identical to TRBD2. This receptor was taken from a woman between 40 and 50 years old with Graves' hyperthyroidism. This chain's CDR3 is CSARDQRLAGKETQYF. CDR3 nucleotide sequence: TGCAGTGCTAGAGATCAGAGACTAGCGGGGAAAGAGACCCAGTACTTC.